What follows are 32 T cell receptor beta chains derived from one specimen sequenced in a study of control samples from healthy donors and cancer patients (dated by TCRdb to 2019 to 2021). Library creation used the immunoSEQ multiplex PCR assay. In TCRdb, the immuneACCESS table is reduced to in-frame sequences with V and J assigned. These tables do not hold every clone; where another copy was compared, an unresolved V gene accounts for under half, and the others remain unexplained. The sample table holds 100,000 to 150,000 clones, of which about 88% were seen once. More than 2.5% of the sample is taken by the ten largest. The material sequenced was blood. Every receptor here comes from a man between 45 and 60 years old in good health.

Only one count was recorded for this clone. The CDR3 sequence is CASRGSPEAFF. The CDR3 DNA sequence: TGCGCCAGCAGGGGGTCCCCTGAAGCTTTCTTT. V usage is TRBV10-2 and J usage is TRBJ1-1; D remains ambiguous. The length of the CDR3 is 11 residues. The V end lost 6 bases, the J end lost 6 bases, and 8 bases lay between the germline ends. CDR1 and CDR2 (germline): WSHSY, SAAADI.

This clone has only a few counts. The CDR3 loop reads CASSLNTGANVLTF. Written as DNA, the CDR3 is TGTGCCAGCAGCCTAAACACTGGGGCCAACGTCCTGACTTTC. The V and J genes are TRBV28 and TRBJ2-6; D gene unclear. The ends were cut back, 6 bases at V and 2 bases at J, with 8 bases in the middle. Germline V gene lookup returns CDR1 MDHEN and CDR2 SYDVKM. The CDR3 consists of 14 residues.

The J gene is TRBJ1-2, the V gene TRBV5-1; TRBD1 aligns across 7 bases. Germline CDR1 is SGHRS and CDR2 is YFSETQ. CDR3 length: 15 amino acids. J was trimmed by 6 bases and V by 0 bases; bases with no gene match: 8. Here the CDR3 reads CASSLEGAPSDGYTF. In DNA, the CDR3 is TGCGCCAGCAGCTTGGAGGGGGCGCCCTCTGATGGCTACACCTTC.

V usage is TRBV15 and J usage is TRBJ1-3; D unclear. The germline V gene encodes CDR1 LNHNV and CDR2 YYDKDF (reference sequence). Trimming took 0 bases from V and 2 from J, leaving 14 bases between them. This CDR3 is built from 17 residues. The DNA for the CDR3 is TGTGCCACCAGCAGAGATCTGGCGGAGACGGCTGGAAACACCATATATTTT. Amino acids: CATSRDLAETAGNTIYF.

The chain carries TRBV30 and TRBJ2-7; D is undetermined. The CDR3 consists of 14 residues. V was shortened by 4 bases and J by 5 bases, with 18 bases between the two germline ends. CDR1 is GTSNPN, CDR2 SVGIG, per germline (reference sequence). The DNA for the CDR3 is TGTGCCTGGAATTCTTTTCCTTTTGGCCACGAGCAGTACTTC. It is translated as CAWNSFPFGHEQYF.

The J gene is TRBJ2-7, the V gene TRBV5-1, with 9 nucleotides matching TRBD1. Germline assignment: CDR1 SGHRS and CDR2 YFSETQ. The ends lost 4 bases at V and 3 bases at J; junction bases unmatched: 8. The CDR3 has 15 amino acids. The CDR3 spells CASSVTGGALYEQYF. The CDR3 coding sequence is TGCGCCAGCAGCGTGACAGGGGGGGCACTCTACGAGCAGTACTTC.

This sequence joins TRBV29-1 and TRBJ2-1, with 11 bases identical to TRBD2. Per germline, CDR1 SQVTM and CDR2 ANQGSEA. CDR3 length: 15 amino acids. Trimming at V came to 7 bases and at J to 3 bases, leaving 8 bases not matched to a gene. CDR3 protein: CSGKTSGGYYNEQFF. The CDR3, as DNA: TGCAGCGGCAAAACTAGCGGGGGTTACTACAATGAGCAGTTCTTC.

The chain has TRBV9 and TRBJ2-5; 9 bases are shared with TRBD1. In germline, CDR1 is SGDLS, CDR2 YYNGEE. This CDR3 comprises 16 residues. The trim removed 3 bases at V and 5 bases at J, leaving 11 bases unmatched. The CDR3 spells CASSASGTGHGETQYF. Written as DNA, the CDR3 is TGTGCCAGCAGCGCGTCCGGGACAGGGCACGGGGAGACCCAGTACTTC.

This chain's CDR3 is CASSQGNRGRATEAFF. The CDR3 coding sequence is TGTGCCAGCAGCCAGGGGAACAGGGGGCGAGCCACTGAAGCTTTCTTT. The V gene is TRBV3-1 (or the pseudogene TRBV3-2), the J gene TRBJ1-1, with 9 bases that match TRBD1. V shed 3 bases, J shed 4 bases, and the junction held 9 bases outside the gene matches. The CDR3 is made up of 16 amino acids. Germline CDR1 LGHDT, CDR2 YNNKEL (reference sequence).

This clone was observed once. This chain uses TRBV4-1 with TRBJ1-2; tentative D call: TRBD1 (5 bases). Germline V gene data show CDR1 as MGHRA and CDR2 as YSYEKL. V shed 0 bases and J shed 3 bases, with 17 bases lying between them. The CDR3 contains 17 residues. CDR3 amino acids: CASSQELGREYYYGYTF. CDR3 DNA sequence: TGCGCCAGCAGCCAAGAACTGGGACGCGAGTATTACTATGGCTACACCTTC.

In the case of this clone: Other nucleotide sequences from this sample produce the same CDR3. The chain uses TRBV29-1 and TRBJ1-1; D might be TRBD1 (5 bases). V was pared by 4 bases and J by 5 bases, with 8 bases between. Germline V lookup: CDR1 SQVTM, CDR2 ANQGSEA. CDR3 size: 11 residues. The CDR3 DNA reads TGCAGCGTTGTCAGGGCTACTGAAGCTTTCTTT. Translation gives CSVVRATEAFF. The whole variable domain, filled in from reference TRBV29-1 and TRBJ1-1, reads SAVISQKPSRDICQRGTSLTIQCQVDSQVTMMFWYRQQPGQSLTLIATANQGSEATYESGFVIDKFPISRPNLTFSTLTVSNMSPEDSSIYLCSVVRATEAFFGQGTRLTVV.

The V and J genes are TRBV11-2 and TRBJ1-1; D ambiguous. The V end was cut by 0 bases, the J end by 1 base, with 9 bases between. CDR3 length: 15 residues. CDR1 SGHAT and CDR2 FQNNGV come from the germline V gene. The CDR3 here is CASSLESDGNTEAFF. The DNA of the CDR3 is TGTGCCAGCAGCTTAGAATCCGACGGGAACACTGAAGCTTTCTTT.

The chain is built from TRBV5-1 and TRBJ2-7; 9 bases are shared with TRBD1. Looked up from germline, CDR1 is SGHRS and CDR2 is YFSETQ. With V trimmed by 5 bases and J by 2 bases, 8 bases remained unmatched. This CDR3 comprises 15 residues. The CDR3 loop is CASRKRTGDPYEQYF. The CDR3 bases are TGCGCCAGCAGGAAGCGGACAGGGGACCCCTACGAGCAGTACTTC.

CDR3 nucleotides: TGTGCCAGCAGCTTAGCGGACAGGTTGGACACTGAAGCTTTCTTT. It is translated as CASSLADRLDTEAFF. The chain is built from TRBV7-9 and TRBJ1-1, with TRBD1 matching 7 bases. This CDR3 has 15 amino acids. V lost 0 bases and J lost 3; bases outside the gene matches: 4. Germline values: CDR1 SEHNR, CDR2 FQNEAQ (reference sequence).

This clone showed up just a few times. The chain employs TRBV7-8 and TRBJ1-2, with D possibly TRBD1 on 5 matching bases. Trimming removed 5 bases at V and 6 bases at J, with 22 bases between. The germline CDR1 and CDR2 sequences are SGHVS and FQNEAQ. The CDR3 consists of 16 residues. The CDR3 sequence: CASSPGGVLGGHGYTF. The CDR3 DNA reads TGTGCCAGCAGCCCCGGGGGGGTGTTGGGCGGGCATGGCTACACCTTC.

The genes are TRBV18 and TRBJ2-3; possibly TRBD1 for D (6 bases). V lost 3 bases, J lost 0 bases, and 13 bases lay in between. Per the germline V gene, CDR1 is KGHSH and CDR2 is LQKENI. This CDR3 spans 16 amino acids. The chain's CDR3 is CASSPAGDTSTDTQYF. CDR3 DNA sequence: TGTGCCAGCTCACCGGCAGGGGACACTAGCACAGATACGCAGTATTTT.

J is TRBJ2-7 and V is TRBV19; 11 positions match TRBD1. V gave up 4 bases and J gave up 3 bases; unmatched junction bases: 5. The CDR3 extends over 15 amino acids. From germline, CDR1 is LNHDA and CDR2 SQIVND (reference sequence). CDR3 protein: CASSKPGQGVYEQYF. The CDR3 DNA reads TGTGCCAGTAGTAAACCGGGACAGGGGGTCTACGAGCAGTACTTC.

This clone was seen only once. The genes are TRBV20-1 and TRBJ2-5; D uncertain. Germline lookup yields CDR1 DFQATT and CDR2 SNEGSKA (reference sequence). This CDR3 is built from 11 residues. The V end was cut by 7 bases, the J end by 4 bases, with 10 bases between. The CDR3 protein is CSVPRTETQYF. CDR3 nucleotides: TGCAGTGTGCCTAGGACAGAGACCCAGTACTTC.

The chain carries TRBV29-1 and TRBJ2-7; possibly TRBD1 for D (5 bases). The CDR3 sequence is 13 residues long. Germline V CDR1 and CDR2: SQVTM, ANQGSEA. V lost 0 bases and J lost 3, with 9 bases in between. The CDR3 DNA reads TGCAGCGTTGAAGATTGGGGCAGCTACGAGCAGTACTTC. Residues: CSVEDWGSYEQYF.

The chain couples TRBV6-1 to TRBJ1-6, with TRBD1 as a possible D gene (5 bases). The ends were cut back, 1 base at V and 7 bases at J, with 17 bases in the middle. The CDR3 spans 17 residues. The germline gives CDR1 MNHNS, CDR2 SASEGT. Here the CDR3 reads CASSEELRRGVNSPLHF. The CDR3 nucleotides read TGTGCCAGCAGTGAAGAGCTAAGAAGGGGAGTGAATTCACCCCTCCACTTT.

V is TRBV6-6 and J is TRBJ2-7, with unresolved D. The germline CDR1 and CDR2 sequences are MNHNY and SVGAGI (reference sequence). With 5 bases removed from V and 6 bases from J, the gap between germline ends came to 20 bases. This CDR3 contains 15 residues. CDR3 in amino acids: CASSPLLWGSGEQYF. CDR3 nucleotide sequence: TGTGCCAGCAGTCCGCTTTTATGGGGATCGGGCGAGCAGTACTTC.

The chain carries TRBV28 and TRBJ2-1; 8 positions match TRBD1. Germline CDR1 and CDR2: MDHEN and SYDVKM. V trimming: 7 bases; J trimming: 9 bases; junction bases outside the gene matches: 11. This CDR3 comprises 14 residues. The CDR3 loop reads CASKDIRGQGEQFF. CDR3 bases: TGTGCCAGCAAAGATATCAGGGGGCAAGGTGAGCAGTTCTTC.

The rearrangement uses TRBV3-1 (or the pseudogene TRBV3-2) and TRBJ2-7; no clear D. Trimming removed 1 base from V and 5 bases from J, with 9 bases in between. CDR3 size: 13 residues. In germline, CDR1 is LGHDT, CDR2 YNNKEL (reference sequence). CDR3 amino acids: CASSQGRRDEQYF. The CDR3 coding sequence is TGTGCCAGCAGCCAAGGGCGCCGGGACGAGCAGTACTTC.

The chain couples TRBV2 to TRBJ2-3; D possibly matches TRBD1 or TRBD2 (6 bases each). Germline V gene lookup returns CDR1 SNHLY and CDR2 FYNNEI. Trimming shortened V by 8 bases and J by 8 bases, and 17 bases separated the two germline ends. The CDR3 runs 13 residues. The CDR3 DNA is TGTGCCAGCCGAAACGGAGGGGGGTTTACGCAGTATTTT. The encoded protein is CASRNGGGFTQYF.

The CDR3 nucleotides read TGTGCCAGCCGGGAGAGAGGGTTGTCCGGGGAGCTGTTTTTT. The encoded protein is CASRERGLSGELFF. The chain joins TRBV11-3 to TRBJ2-2, with a weak D call TRBD2 (6 bases). V lost 8 bases, J lost 6 bases, and 16 bases lay in between. Germline V gene sequence: CDR1 SGHNT, CDR2 YENEEA. This CDR3 is 14 amino acids long.

The V gene is TRBV30, the J gene TRBJ2-7; D may be TRBD1 (6 bases). The CDR3 contains 12 residues. Germline CDR1 and CDR2: GTSNPN and SVGIG (reference sequence). V shed 4 bases and J shed 4 bases, with 11 bases lying between them. The CDR3 bases are TGTGCCTGGAAACAGGGACCTTACGAGCAGTACTTC. Protein sequence: CAWKQGPYEQYF.

The rearrangement joins TRBV30 to TRBJ2-4; maybe TRBD1 (5 bases). Trimming left V 3 bases short and J 0 bases short, with 12 bases between. The CDR3 spans 15 residues. Per germline, CDR1 GTSNPN and CDR2 SVGIG (reference sequence). The CDR3 coding sequence is TGTGCCTGGAGAAGGGGCGGTCTAGCCAAAAACATTCAGTACTTC. This sequence encodes CAWRRGGLAKNIQYF. The variable domain in full, with the rest retrieved from reference TRBV30 and TRBJ2-4, is SQTIHQWPATLVQPVGSPLSLECTVEGTSNPNLYWYRQAAGRGLQLLFYSVGIGQISSEVPQNLSASRPQDRQFILSSKKLLLSDSGFYLCAWRRGGLAKNIQYFGAGTRLSVL.

J is TRBJ1-4 and V is TRBV7-8; 7 positions match TRBD1. The CDR3 contains 15 residues. Unmatched junction bases numbered 3, after V lost 5 bases and J lost 0 bases. Per the germline V gene, CDR1 is SGHVS and CDR2 is FQNEAQ. CDR3 DNA sequence: TGTGCCAGCAGCCTCACAGGGGCAACTAATGAAAAACTGTTTTTT. Translating gives CASSLTGATNEKLFF.

This clone was recorded only once. The chain couples TRBV5-1 to TRBJ2-1; D not certain. This CDR3 contains 14 residues. Germline lookup yields CDR1 SGHRS and CDR2 YFSETQ. Trimming removed 4 bases from V and 3 bases from J, with 11 bases in between. The CDR3 nucleotides are TGCGCCAGCAGCACGCCGACTGGCTACAATGAGCAGTTCTTC. It is translated as CASSTPTGYNEQFF.

This chain links TRBV7-3 with TRBJ2-2; D gene ambiguous. V was trimmed by 5 bases and J by 1 base, leaving 17 bases between them. The CDR3 consists of 17 residues. CDR1 SGHTA and CDR2 FQGTGA come from the germline V gene. The CDR3 sequence is CASSPRSGSLNTGELFF. The CDR3 DNA sequence: TGTGCCAGCAGCCCAAGGTCGGGCAGCCTGAACACCGGGGAGCTGTTTTTT.

This chain joins TRBV3-1 (or the pseudogene TRBV3-2) and TRBJ2-3, with D possibly matching TRBD2 (5 bases). Germline V CDR1 and CDR2: LGHDT, YNNKEL (reference sequence). CDR3 length: 16 residues. The ends were cut back, 4 bases at V and 4 bases at J, with 18 bases in the middle. This chain's CDR3 is CASSLYMGAHADTQYF. The CDR3 DNA is TGTGCCAGCAGCCTATACATGGGAGCACACGCAGATACGCAGTATTTT.

This chain links TRBV11-2 with TRBJ2-7, with 8 bases matching TRBD1. CDR3 length: 14 residues. With V trimmed by 4 bases and J by 1 base, 3 bases remained unmatched. Per the germline V gene, CDR1 is SGHAT and CDR2 is FQNNGV. CDR3 bases: TGTGCCAGCAGCTCCCGGGACAGGTCCTACGAGCAGTACTTC. It encodes CASSSRDRSYEQYF.